This T cell receptor beta chain was documented in a study of T cell changes during pregnancy in multiple sclerosis. The method was immunoSEQ multiplex PCR; TCRdb's version includes in-frame clones alone and lacks a portion of them. The data show about 74,000 clones, around 85% seen once. With V trimmed by 6 bases and J by 3 bases, 6 bases remained unmatched. This CDR3 contains 14 residues. CDR1 is MNHEY, CDR2 SVGAGI, per germline. The rearrangement uses TRBV6-5 and TRBJ2-7; 9 nucleotides agree with TRBD1. This receptor was identified in a female donor with multiple sclerosis, enrolled in a pregnancy study. The sequencing here drew on peripheral blood, taken before pregnancy. The CDR3 DNA is TGTGCCAGCAGGTCGGGACAGGGATTCTACGAGCAGTACTTC. It is translated as CASRSGQGFYEQYF.